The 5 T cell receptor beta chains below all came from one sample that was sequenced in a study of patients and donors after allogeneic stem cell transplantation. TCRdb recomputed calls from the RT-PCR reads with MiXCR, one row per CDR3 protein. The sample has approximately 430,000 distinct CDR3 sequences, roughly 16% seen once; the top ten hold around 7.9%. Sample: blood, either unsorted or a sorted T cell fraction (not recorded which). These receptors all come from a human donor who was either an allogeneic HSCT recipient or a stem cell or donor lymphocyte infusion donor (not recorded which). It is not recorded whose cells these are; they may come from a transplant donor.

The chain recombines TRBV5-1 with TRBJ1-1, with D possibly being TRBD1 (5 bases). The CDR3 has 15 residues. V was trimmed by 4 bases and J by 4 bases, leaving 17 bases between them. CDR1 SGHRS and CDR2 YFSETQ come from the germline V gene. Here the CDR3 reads CASSPQGYGTTEAFF. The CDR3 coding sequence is TGCGCCAGCAGCCCCCAGGGTTATGGGACCACTGAAGCTTTCTTT.

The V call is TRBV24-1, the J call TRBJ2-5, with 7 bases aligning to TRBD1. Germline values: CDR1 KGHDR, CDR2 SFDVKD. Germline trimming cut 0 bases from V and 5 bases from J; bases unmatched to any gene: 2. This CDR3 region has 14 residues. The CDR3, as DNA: TGTGCCACCAGTGATTTGGACAGGGCGGAGACCCAGTACTTC. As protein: CATSDLDRAETQYF.

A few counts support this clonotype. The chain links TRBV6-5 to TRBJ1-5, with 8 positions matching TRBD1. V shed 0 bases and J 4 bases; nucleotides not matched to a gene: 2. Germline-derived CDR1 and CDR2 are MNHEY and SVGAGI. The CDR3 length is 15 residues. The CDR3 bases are TGTGCCAGCAGTTACTCGACAGGGGTGAATCAGCCCCAGCATTTT. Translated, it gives CASSYSTGVNQPQHF.

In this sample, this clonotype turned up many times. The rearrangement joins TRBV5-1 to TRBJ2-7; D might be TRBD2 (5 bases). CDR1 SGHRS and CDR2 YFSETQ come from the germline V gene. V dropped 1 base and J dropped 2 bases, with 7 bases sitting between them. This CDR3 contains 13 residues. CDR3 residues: CASSLTRTYEQYF. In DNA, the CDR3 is TGCGCCAGCAGCTTGACTAGGACCTACGAGCAGTACTTC.

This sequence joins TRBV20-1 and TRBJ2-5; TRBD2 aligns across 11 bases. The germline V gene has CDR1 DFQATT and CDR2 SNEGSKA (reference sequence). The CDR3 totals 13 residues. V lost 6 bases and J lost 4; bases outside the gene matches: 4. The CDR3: CSAETSGTETQYF. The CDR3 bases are TGCAGTGCCGAGACTAGCGGGACAGAGACCCAGTACTTC.